This T cell receptor beta chain was recorded in a study of blood T cell repertoires in COVID-19. V lost 7 bases, J lost 3 bases, and 9 bases stayed unmatched. Germline V CDR1 and CDR2: LNHDA, SQIVND (reference sequence). The CDR3 runs to 15 residues. Participant-given clinical history determined each cohort assignment. Assay used: immunoSEQ multiplex PCR; TCRdb lists only in-frame clones, some missing. The table lists more than 200,000 clones, over 70% of them singletons. This TCR was sampled from a woman in her twenties or thirties who had been exposed to COVID-19. The chain is built from TRBV19 and TRBJ2-3; 8 nucleotides align to TRBD2. Sample: PBMCs or T cells enriched from blood (not recorded which). CDR3 sequence: CASTEFGRETDTQYF. CDR3 sequence (DNA): TGTGCCAGTACGGAGTTCGGGAGGGAAACAGATACGCAGTATTTT.